These 14 T cell receptor beta chains were sequenced from one sample in a study of cytomegalovirus exposure and HLA in healthy donors. Researchers ran the PCR with 60 Vbeta and 13 Jbeta primers. Assay: immunoSEQ multiplex PCR; the TCRdb copy retains only in-frame clones and omits some. The sample holds 75,000 to 85,000 clones, over 60% seen once. Specimen: PBMCs. These receptors were collected from a male donor in good health and CMV-seronegative.

This clone showed up just once. The rearrangement joins TRBV15 to TRBJ1-5, with a weak D call TRBD1 (6 bases). The CDR3 contains 15 residues. V was pared by 0 bases and J by 2 bases, with 8 bases between. CDR1 and CDR2 (germline): LNHNV, YYDKDF (reference sequence). CDR3 coding DNA: TGTGCCACCAGCAGAGACTCAGGGGGCAATCAGCCCCAGCATTTT. Amino acids: CATSRDSGGNQPQHF.

About this clone: Relative to the germline gene, one junction end is altered; a read error may explain this. The chain combines TRBV2 with TRBJ1-5, with D uncertain. CDR1 and CDR2 (germline): SNHLY, FYNNEI. The CDR3 is made up of 16 amino acids. This chain's CDR3 is CASSEEAGQGNQPQHF. The CDR3 DNA follows: TGTGCCAGCAGCGAAGAGGCAGGCCAAGGCAATCAGCCCCAGCATTTT.

This clone was detected once. The rearrangement joins TRBV5-8 to TRBJ2-5, with 9 nucleotides matching TRBD1. The CDR3 is 14 amino acids. CDR1 SGHTS and CDR2 YDEGEE come from the germline V gene. The junction had 4 bases not matched to a gene; V was cut back by 4 bases and J by 3 bases. CDR3 sequence reads: CASSRTGAKETQYF. The CDR3 bases are TGTGCCAGCAGCCGGACAGGGGCGAAAGAGACCCAGTACTTC.

The chain uses TRBV7-6 and TRBJ1-1; 7 bases agree with TRBD1. After removal of 4 bases from V and 2 bases from J, the junction contained 1 base not matched to a gene. The CDR3 extends over 13 amino acids. Germline CDR1 reads SGHVS; CDR2 reads FNYEAQ. This CDR3 reads CASSWDSNTEAFF. CDR3 nucleotide sequence: TGTGCCAGCAGCTGGGACAGTAACACTGAAGCTTTCTTT.

The chain joins TRBV29-1 to TRBJ2-5, with D perhaps TRBD1 (5 bases). The CDR3 sequence is 13 residues long. Per germline, CDR1 SQVTM and CDR2 ANQGSEA. V lost 1 base, J lost 5 bases, and 11 bases lay in between. The CDR3 region is CSVEVSSGETQYF. The DNA of the CDR3 is TGCAGCGTTGAAGTATCTTCAGGGGAGACCCAGTACTTC. Combining the CDR3 with reference TRBV29-1 and TRBJ2-5 gives the whole variable domain SAVISQKPSRDICQRGTSLTIQCQVDSQVTMMFWYRQQPGQSLTLIATANQGSEATYESGFVIDKFPISRPNLTFSTLTVSNMSPEDSSIYLCSVEVSSGETQYFGPGTRLLVL.

Comments on this clone: The junction departs from the called germline gene at one end, perhaps through a read error. The V call is TRBV7-9, the J call TRBJ1-5, with TRBD1 matching over 11 bases. Looked up from germline, CDR1 is SEHNR and CDR2 is FQNEAQ (reference sequence). The CDR3 consists of 16 residues. This chain's CDR3 is CASSLGTGGDNQPQNF. For the CDR3, the DNA is TGTGCCAGCAGCTTAGGGACAGGGGGCGACAATCAGCCCCAGAATTTT. Variable domain in full (rest from reference TRBV7-9 and TRBJ1-5): DTGVSQNPRHKITKRGQNVTFRCDPISEHNRLYWYRQTLGQGPEFLTYFQNEAQLEKSRLLSDRFSAERPKGSFSTLEIQRTEQGDSAMYLCASSLGTGGDNQPQNFGDGTRLSIL.

The rearrangement joins TRBV7-9 to TRBJ2-7; TRBD2 aligns across 11 bases. This CDR3 is 18 amino acids long. With 4 bases clipped from V and 2 bases from J, the junction kept 13 bases outside the gene matches. Germline CDR1 SEHNR, CDR2 FQNEAQ (reference sequence). The CDR3 spells CASSSYPLAGGSPYEQYF. The CDR3 DNA follows: TGTGCCAGCAGCTCCTACCCCTTAGCGGGGGGGTCCCCCTACGAGCAGTACTTC.

The chain recombines TRBV6-5 with TRBJ1-3; 9 positions agree with TRBD1. The junction had 2 bases not matched to a gene; V was cut back by 2 bases and J by 0 bases. This CDR3 spans 16 amino acids. Germline V gene data show CDR1 as MNHEY and CDR2 as SVGAGI. The CDR3 spells CASSYGTGTSGNTIYF. DNA of the CDR3: TGTGCCAGCAGTTACGGGACAGGGACCTCTGGAAACACCATATATTTT.

The V and J genes are TRBV15 and TRBJ2-3; D unresolved. The CDR3 sequence is 16 residues long. Germline lookup yields CDR1 LNHNV and CDR2 YYDKDF (reference sequence). Trimming took off 1 base at V and 2 bases at J, with 13 bases between the two ends. The CDR3: CATSRGRVLYTDTQYF. CDR3 sequence (DNA): TGTGCCACCAGCAGAGGCCGGGTCTTATACACAGATACGCAGTATTTT.

The chain couples TRBV28 to TRBJ1-4; 7 bases match TRBD1. Per the germline V gene, CDR1 is MDHEN and CDR2 is SYDVKM. The CDR3 length is 15 residues. The trim removed 4 bases at V and 7 bases at J, leaving 9 bases unmatched. The CDR3 reads CASSSNRGPGEKLFF. The DNA of the CDR3 is TGTGCCAGCAGTTCAAACAGGGGCCCCGGTGAAAAACTGTTTTTT.

This CDR3 is CASSRQGTNYGYTF. CDR3 DNA: TGTGCCAGCAGTCGACAGGGAACGAACTATGGCTACACCTTC. The J gene is TRBJ1-2, the V gene TRBV6-1, with 7 positions matching TRBD1. CDR3 length equals 14 residues. In germline, CDR1 is MNHNS, CDR2 SASEGT. V lost 5 bases and J lost 2; bases outside the gene matches: 5.

The rearrangement links TRBV7-9 to TRBJ1-3, with no clear D. Trimming cost V 3 bases and J 0 bases, with 12 bases left between them. Germline CDR1 reads SEHNR; CDR2 reads FQNEAQ (reference sequence). The length of the CDR3 is 16 residues. The CDR3 protein is CASSFYRVPSGNTIYF. The CDR3 coding sequence is TGTGCCAGCAGCTTCTACAGAGTACCCTCTGGAAACACCATATATTTT.

The CDR3 sequence is CASSKLAGESYEQYF. CDR3 coding DNA: TGTGCCAGCAGCAAACTAGCGGGAGAGTCCTACGAGCAGTACTTC. The J gene is TRBJ2-7, the V gene TRBV7-8; 11 positions match TRBD2. Germline V gene data show CDR1 as SGHVS and CDR2 as FQNEAQ. CDR3 length equals 15 residues. The V and J ends lost 5 bases and 1 base, in that order; junction bases with no gene match: 4.

This rearrangement joins TRBV28 to TRBJ1-1, with a tentative D call TRBD1 (6 bases). The V end lost 6 bases, the J end lost 7 bases, and 15 bases lay between the germline ends. The CDR3 covers 13 residues. Germline CDR1 MDHEN, CDR2 SYDVKM. The CDR3 DNA reads as TGTGCCAGCAGCCCTTACAGGGCCCGTGAAGCTTTCTTT. Translated, it gives CASSPYRAREAFF.